This passage covers 24 T cell receptor beta chains from one sample sequenced in a study of T cell responses to AZD1222 COVID-19 vaccine. Measured with immunoSEQ multiplex PCR; TCRdb has only the in-frame clones, and not every one. The table records 100,000 to 150,000 clones, around nine tenths of them present only once. The specimen was peripheral blood, collected on day 0 of AZD1222 vaccination. The origin of the receptors is an adult in good health.

This sequence joins TRBV10-3 and TRBJ2-2, with 9 bases fitting TRBD1. The germline V gene has CDR1 ENHRY and CDR2 SYGVKD. This CDR3 has 14 amino acids. Unmatched junction bases numbered 6, after V lost 6 bases and J lost 7 bases. CDR3 residues: CAISLQGAVGELFF. In nucleotides, the CDR3 is TGTGCCATCAGCTTACAGGGGGCGGTCGGGGAGCTGTTTTTT.

The chain carries TRBV3-1 (or the pseudogene TRBV3-2) and TRBJ1-1, with a weak D call TRBD1 (5 bases). V was cut by 1 base and J by 3 bases, with 9 bases left in between. Germline V gene sequence: CDR1 LGHDT, CDR2 YNNKEL (reference sequence). CDR3 length: 14 residues. The CDR3 DNA follows: TGTGCCAGCAGCCAAGGGGGGTATGACACTGAAGCTTTCTTT. It translates to CASSQGGYDTEAFF.

This chain connects TRBV24-1 to TRBJ2-2; weak D call: TRBD1 (6 bases). Germline loops: CDR1 KGHDR, CDR2 SFDVKD. V was shortened by 3 bases and J by 7 bases, with 26 bases between the two germline ends. The CDR3 sequence is 19 residues long. The CDR3 DNA reads TGTGCCACCAGTGATAAGGGACACCTCTACCCTTCACGGCGCGGGGAGCTGTTTTTT. This gives the protein CATSDKGHLYPSRRGELFF.

V gene TRBV4-2 combines with J gene TRBJ2-7; maybe TRBD1 (6 bases). CDR1 LGHNA and CDR2 YNFKEQ come from the germline V gene. With 0 bases removed from V and 5 bases from J, the gap between germline ends came to 17 bases. The CDR3 is made up of 16 amino acids. The DNA for the CDR3 is TGTGCCAGCAGCCAAGACAGGGGCACCCACTACGACGAGCAGTACTTC. Encoded protein: CASSQDRGTHYDEQYF.

This clone turned up a few times. The chain employs TRBV5-6 and TRBJ1-5; D call uncertain. CDR3 length equals 14 residues. V shed 4 bases and J shed 7 bases, with 15 bases lying between them. In germline, CDR1 is SGHDT, CDR2 YYEEEE. CDR3 region: CASSALGSRQPQHF. CDR3 DNA: TGTGCCAGCAGCGCACTGGGATCGAGGCAGCCCCAGCATTTT.

V gene TRBV5-6 combines with J gene TRBJ1-2, with D uncertain. The CDR3 has 14 residues. Germline values: CDR1 SGHDT, CDR2 YYEEEE. V lost 1 base, J lost 2 bases, and 9 bases lay in between. CDR3 nucleotide sequence: TGTGCCAGCAGCTTGTACGGGAGAAACTATGGCTACACCTTC. As protein: CASSLYGRNYGYTF.

This clone came up once. The CDR3 region is CASSRDGTYNEQFF. The DNA of the CDR3 is TGTGCCAGTAGTAGGGACGGCACCTACAATGAGCAGTTCTTC. The J gene is TRBJ2-1, the V gene TRBV19; D tentatively reads TRBD1 or TRBD2 (5 bases each). Between the trimmed V and J ends, which lost 4 bases and 2 bases, there was a span of 9 bases. CDR1 and CDR2 (germline): LNHDA, SQIVND (reference sequence). The CDR3 sequence is 14 residues long.

V usage is TRBV5-1 and J usage is TRBJ1-1; weak D call: TRBD1 (6 bases). Between the trimmed V and J ends, which lost 4 bases and 5 bases, there was a span of 12 bases. The CDR3 has 13 residues. Germline assignment: CDR1 SGHRS and CDR2 YFSETQ. The CDR3 sequence: CASSTGQGTEAFF. Written as DNA, the CDR3 is TGCGCCAGCAGCACGGGGCAGGGGACTGAAGCTTTCTTT.

CDR3 in DNA: TGTGCCAGCAGTTTGGGGCAGGCTGCTTTCTTT. Translation gives CASSLGQAAFF. The chain links TRBV28 to TRBJ1-1, with D tentatively TRBD1 (5 bases). The CDR3 totals 11 residues. V was shortened by 3 bases and J by 11 bases, with 10 bases between the two germline ends. Germline V gene sequence: CDR1 MDHEN, CDR2 SYDVKM.

About this clone: Other DNA sequences in this specimen translate into the identical CDR3. The J gene is TRBJ1-4, the V gene TRBV30; D not resolved. CDR3 length: 12 amino acids. Trimming took 3 bases from V and 8 from J, leaving 10 bases between them. Germline loops: CDR1 GTSNPN, CDR2 SVGIG (reference sequence). The CDR3 coding sequence is TGTGCCTGGAGGCCCGAAGGAGAAAAACTGTTTTTT. Its protein is CAWRPEGEKLFF. Full variable domain (missing parts from reference TRBV30 and TRBJ1-4): SQTIHQWPATLVQPVGSPLSLECTVEGTSNPNLYWYRQAAGRGLQLLFYSVGIGQISSEVPQNLSASRPQDRQFILSSKKLLLSDSGFYLCAWRPEGEKLFFGSGTQLSVL.

V is TRBV7-8 and J is TRBJ2-1, with TRBD2 matching 7 bases. Germline CDR1 is SGHVS and CDR2 is FQNEAQ. The CDR3 length is 17 residues. With 1 base clipped from V and 4 bases from J, the junction kept 10 bases outside the gene matches. In DNA form, the CDR3 reads TGTGCCAGCAGCTTAGGGGGGGGGTTAGCGAGGTACAATGAGCAGTTCTTC. Residues: CASSLGGGLARYNEQFF.

This chain uses TRBV3-1 (or the pseudogene TRBV3-2) with TRBJ2-1; the D call may be TRBD1 or TRBD2 (6 bases each). This CDR3 contains 16 residues. Trimming removed 4 bases from V and 5 bases from J, with 18 bases in between. The germline V gene encodes CDR1 LGHDT and CDR2 YNNKEL (reference sequence). The CDR3 DNA sequence: TGTGCCAGCAGCCTCCTAGGGGGGACTTTTAACAATGAGCAGTTCTTC. This translates into CASSLLGGTFNNEQFF.

The V call is TRBV25-1, the J call TRBJ2-1; 7 bases are shared with TRBD1. Trimming cost V 4 bases and J 4 bases; bases outside gene matches: 1. The CDR3 is made up of 13 amino acids. Per the germline V gene, CDR1 is MGHDK and CDR2 is SYGVNS. This CDR3 reads CASSGTGYNEQFF. CDR3 bases: TGTGCCAGCAGTGGGACAGGTTACAATGAGCAGTTCTTC.

This sequence joins TRBV2 and TRBJ1-5; the match to TRBD1 covers 8 bases. The CDR3 totals 14 residues. V lost 6 bases to trimming and J lost 11 bases; unmatched junction nucleotides: 12. CDR1 and CDR2 from the germline V gene are SNHLY and FYNNEI. The CDR3 region has the DNA TGTGCCAGCAGGGGACAGGAGACCCCAAAGGCCCAGCATTTT. Encoded protein: CASRGQETPKAQHF.

This rearrangement joins TRBV5-1 to TRBJ2-7; D is unresolved. Looked up from germline, CDR1 is SGHRS and CDR2 is YFSETQ. V lost 0 bases and J 2 bases, leaving 9 bases between the germline ends. The CDR3 totals 14 residues. The CDR3 region is CASSLAPQAYEQYF. The CDR3 DNA sequence: TGCGCCAGCAGCTTGGCCCCCCAGGCCTACGAGCAGTACTTC.

Concerning this clone: This same CDR3 is encoded by further DNA sequences in the sample. The chain couples TRBV3-1 (or the pseudogene TRBV3-2) to TRBJ2-2; D is ambiguous. Per germline, CDR1 LGHDT and CDR2 YNNKEL (reference sequence). V dropped 4 bases and J dropped 0 bases, with 3 bases sitting between them. The length of the CDR3 is 13 residues. The CDR3 reads CASSLSNTGELFF. As DNA, the CDR3 is TGTGCCAGCAGCCTCTCGAACACCGGGGAGCTGTTTTTT.

V is TRBV9 and J is TRBJ1-4; 9 bases are a match to TRBD1. The CDR3 loop spans 17 amino acids. CDR1 and CDR2 (germline): SGDLS, YYNGEE. V shed 4 bases and J 6 bases; nucleotides not matched to a gene: 13. The CDR3 DNA is TGTGCCAGCAGCCCATTCGCCGGGACAGGGTTGGATGAAAAACTGTTTTTT. Translated: CASSPFAGTGLDEKLFF.

The J gene is TRBJ1-2, the V gene TRBV6-2 or TRBV6-3; D unresolved. Looked up from germline, CDR1 is MNHEY and CDR2 is SVGEGT. CDR3 length: 12 residues. V lost 5 bases and J lost 4, with 8 bases in between. CDR3 sequence (DNA): TGTGCCAGCAGTCCGACCAGCTATGGCTACACCTTC. Translated, it gives CASSPTSYGYTF.

The CDR3, as DNA: TGTGCCAGCAGTCGAACAGGGAACGATGGCTACACCTTC. Translation gives CASSRTGNDGYTF. This chain joins TRBV6-5 and TRBJ1-2; TRBD1 is a possible D gene (6 bases). The ends were cut back, 5 bases at V and 6 bases at J, with 13 bases in the middle. Germline V CDR1 and CDR2: MNHEY, SVGAGI. The CDR3 is 13 amino acids.

The chain uses TRBV2 and TRBJ2-7; TRBD2 agrees at 7 bases. The CDR3 runs 13 residues. V was pared by 6 bases and J by 3 bases, with 5 bases of the junction left unmatched. Germline V gene data show CDR1 as SNHLY and CDR2 as FYNNEI. The CDR3 protein is CASRDGLDYEQYF. As DNA, the CDR3 is TGTGCCAGCAGGGATGGACTAGACTACGAGCAGTACTTC.

The chain combines TRBV11-2 with TRBJ2-5; 12 positions match TRBD2. Germline V gene data show CDR1 as SGHAT and CDR2 as FQNNGV. Trimming at V came to 5 bases and at J to 4 bases, leaving 11 bases not matched to a gene. The CDR3 extends over 17 amino acids. CDR3 nucleotides: TGTGCCAGCAGCCGACTAGCGGGGGCCAGTAGTCGAGAGACCCAGTACTTC. Protein: CASSRLAGASSRETQYF.

The chain is built from TRBV15 and TRBJ2-7; D ambiguous. V was cut by 3 bases and J by 6 bases, with 12 bases left in between. Looked up from germline, CDR1 is LNHNV and CDR2 is YYDKDF (reference sequence). This CDR3 spans 13 amino acids. CDR3 DNA: TGTGCCACCAGCAGGGAACTGGCAGCCGAGCAGTACTTC. As protein: CATSRELAAEQYF.

J is TRBJ2-7 and V is TRBV20-1; a weak D match, TRBD1 (6 bases). The CDR3 runs 14 residues. The germline V and J ends were trimmed by 3 bases and 2 bases, with 14 bases remaining between them. Germline V gives CDR1 DFQATT, CDR2 SNEGSKA (reference sequence). DNA for the CDR3: TGCAGTGCTAGTATAGGGACATTAGCCTACGAGCAGTACTTC. Translated, it gives CSASIGTLAYEQYF.

V usage is TRBV20-1 and J usage is TRBJ2-3; no firm D call. CDR1 is DFQATT, CDR2 SNEGSKA, per germline (reference sequence). CDR3 length: 11 residues. V shed 7 bases and J shed 6 bases, with 11 bases lying between them. CDR3 DNA sequence: TGCAGTGATCTGACCGGGGATACGCAGTATTTT. This sequence encodes CSDLTGDTQYF.